This T cell receptor beta chain was recovered during a study of CD8 T cells in Susac syndrome. Study-wide context: Patients with Susac syndrome had blood drawn and were at that point therapy-naive, on corticosteroids, or on intravenous immunoglobulin alone.

Germline assignment: CDR1 SGDLS and CDR2 YYNGEE. The CDR3 extends over 16 amino acids. V dropped 2 bases and J dropped 2; count of bases not matched to a gene: 6. Random-hexamer reverse transcription was applied to roughly 0.45 to 1 ug RNA. Amplification of TCR beta CDR3 was carried out by immunoSEQ multiplex PCR, which covered 54 Vbeta and 13 Jbeta segments. TCRdb reprocessed the immunoSEQ multiplex PCR reads with MiXCR, giving one entry per CDR3 protein. The sample consists of about 100,000 distinct CDR3 sequences, around 95% of them appearing once. The source material was CD8+ T cells from PBMCs. The clonotype comes from a human donor with Susac syndrome. This sequence joins TRBV9 and TRBJ2-3, with 9 bases fitting TRBD1. CDR3 region: CASSVGQGLLTDTQYF. DNA for the CDR3: TGTGCCAGCAGCGTGGGACAGGGCCTCCTCACAGATACGCAGTATTTT.